These T cell receptor beta chains were read from a single sample in a study of shared T cell receptors in the human thymus. The assay was immunoSEQ multiplex PCR, and TCRdb's table has in-frame clones only and misses some. The sample consists of hundreds of thousands of clones, over 90% of them appearing once. The source material was thymocytes. The receptors derive from a human donor. The conserved cysteine and the conserved F or W are not part of the CDR3 here. The order of the fields is V gene, CDR3 protein.

v_gene: TRBV5-1; CDR3aa: ASGRTEAQY
v_gene: TRBV11-3; CDR3aa: ASSSGTSGSSYEQY
v_gene: TRBV10-3; CDR3aa: AISDQDSSEKLF
v_gene: TRBV25-1; CDR3aa: ASSETHRELYEQY
v_gene: TRBV27; CDR3aa: ASLPTGMNTEAF
v_gene: TRBV27; CDR3aa: ASSLRGVEELF
v_gene: TRBV9; CDR3aa: ASSVDGDNEQF
v_gene: TRBV10-3; CDR3aa: AISESGQGGRYEQY
v_gene: TRBV5-4; CDR3aa: ASSLKGRGQGNTEAF
v_gene: TRBV4-1; CDR3aa: ASSQVLAGPSSYEQY
v_gene: TRBV19; CDR3aa: ASTPRRDRDGEQY
v_gene: TRBV6-4; CDR3aa: ASSEGVGVFEQF
v_gene: TRBV20-1; CDR3aa: SASSLKTQY
v_gene: TRBV5-1; CDR3aa: ASSLAVEAGQAEQF
v_gene: TRBV5-1; CDR3aa: ASKTGQGSGYT
v_gene: TRBV7-9; CDR3aa: AQCGIGPPWLNEQF
v_gene: TRBV18; CDR3aa: ASSPSGHPYEQY
v_gene: TRBV27; CDR3aa: ASARGGRIGEAF
v_gene: TRBV2; CDR3aa: AIEGENEQF
v_gene: TRBV6-1; CDR3aa: ASSEIGTRSGNTIY
v_gene: TRBV28; CDR3aa: ASRCRQREGYTGELF
v_gene: TRBV12-2; CDR3aa: ASRLAGDRVVEETQY
v_gene: TRBV6-4; CDR3aa: ASSDPAPMIRLVYNEQF
v_gene: TRBV28; CDR3aa: ASSGQGSSVVKY
v_gene: TRBV4-2; CDR3aa: ASSQDKAPQTQSETQY
v_gene: TRBV2; CDR3aa: ASSEDRVYGYT
v_gene: TRBV2; CDR3aa: ASKGGSTRGQPHSYNEQF
v_gene: TRBV2; CDR3aa: ASRVSGTDTQY
v_gene: TRBV9; CDR3aa: ASSPALAGISGANVLT
v_gene: TRBV6-5; CDR3aa: ASTKTGQGSDGYT
v_gene: TRBV28; CDR3aa: ASSKGAEQETQY
v_gene: TRBV28; CDR3aa: ASSDGQPQH
v_gene: TRBV7-2; CDR3aa: ASSLPRNFSYEQY
v_gene: TRBV6-1; CDR3aa: ASSNTRLPGELF
v_gene: TRBV7-9; CDR3aa: ASSSPGQSLYEQY